These 27 T cell receptor beta chains originate from one sample sequenced in a study of blood T cell repertoires in COVID-19. Sequencing used immunoSEQ multiplex PCR; TCRdb keeps in-frame clones, though not all of them. Seen here are about 140,000 clones, 88% observed once, and the top ten hold roughly 28%. The sequencing input was peripheral blood. The source of these receptors is a human donor in a cohort sampled during active COVID-19.

The J gene is TRBJ1-5, the V gene TRBV7-9; 7 positions match TRBD1. Germline V gives CDR1 SEHNR, CDR2 FQNEAQ (reference sequence). The CDR3 length is 16 residues. V lost 2 bases to trimming and J lost 3 bases; unmatched junction nucleotides: 7. CDR3 sequence reads: CASSLYRGRDNQPQHF. The CDR3 DNA reads as TGTGCCAGCAGCTTATACAGGGGTCGGGACAATCAGCCCCAGCATTTT.

There are a few counts of this clone. This chain joins TRBV4-1 and TRBJ1-5, with TRBD1 identical over 7 bases. Germline values: CDR1 MGHRA, CDR2 YSYEKL. The CDR3 runs 14 residues. The ends lost 1 base at V and 5 bases at J; junction bases unmatched: 2. CDR3: CASSQATGDQPQHF. The CDR3 nucleotides read TGCGCCAGCAGCCAAGCAACAGGGGATCAGCCCCAGCATTTT.

The chain carries TRBV5-4 and TRBJ2-2; D call uncertain. CDR1 and CDR2 from the germline V gene are SGHNT and YYREEE (reference sequence). The CDR3 extends over 12 amino acids. V lost 0 bases and J 7 bases, leaving 4 bases between the germline ends. In DNA form, the CDR3 reads TGTGCCAGCAGCTTGGGTAGCGGGGAGCTGTTTTTT. Amino acids: CASSLGSGELFF.

The V call is TRBV27, the J call TRBJ1-6; no reliable D call. CDR3 length: 15 amino acids. Trimming took off 4 bases at V and 6 bases at J, with 13 bases between the two ends. Germline assignment: CDR1 MNHEY and CDR2 SMNVEV (reference sequence). The CDR3 region is CASSSPRGRNSPLHF. The DNA of the CDR3 is TGTGCCAGCAGTTCTCCCAGAGGGCGTAATTCACCCCTCCACTTT.

The V call is TRBV5-4, the J call TRBJ2-7; a weak D match, TRBD2 (6 bases). Trimming pared 0 bases from V and 2 bases from J, leaving 15 bases between. The CDR3 sequence is 16 residues long. Per germline, CDR1 SGHNT and CDR2 YYREEE (reference sequence). CDR3 nucleotide sequence: TGTGCCAGCAGCTTGGGAGGGTTAGCGGCCACCTACGAGCAGTACTTC. This sequence encodes CASSLGGLAATYEQYF.

The chain employs TRBV6-5 and TRBJ1-2; 8 nucleotides align to TRBD1. CDR3 size: 14 residues. V lost 7 bases to trimming and J lost 5 bases; unmatched junction nucleotides: 9. Germline-derived CDR1 and CDR2 are MNHEY and SVGAGI. For the CDR3, the DNA is TGTGCCAGCACCATGGCAGGGGGCGGGTATGGCTACACCTTC. It is translated as CASTMAGGGYGYTF.

V and J are TRBV15 and TRBJ2-3; TRBD2 aligns across 7 bases. The CDR3 consists of 15 residues. Germline CDR1 is LNHNV and CDR2 is YYDKDF (reference sequence). V lost 1 base and J lost 3; bases outside the gene matches: 4. The CDR3 spells CATSRGGGSTDTQYF. CDR3 nucleotides: TGTGCCACCAGCAGAGGGGGGGGGTCGACAGATACGCAGTATTTT.

The chain uses TRBV4-1 and TRBJ2-2; D is possibly TRBD1 (6 bases). CDR1 is MGHRA and CDR2 is YSYEKL in the germline V gene. The CDR3 loop spans 15 amino acids. V was clipped by 2 bases and J by 1 base, with 8 bases between them. The chain's CDR3 is CASSQPDRNTGELFF. The CDR3 DNA reads as TGCGCCAGCAGCCAACCGGACAGGAACACCGGGGAGCTGTTTTTT.

Written as DNA, the CDR3 is TGTGCCAGCAGTTCAAACATCGCGACGGAGCTTTTCTATGGCTACACCTTC. The encoded protein is CASSSNIATELFYGYTF. V usage is TRBV7-2 and J usage is TRBJ1-2; D not certain. The CDR3 runs to 17 residues. The V gene lost 6 bases and the J gene lost 4 bases, with 24 bases spanning the gap. Per the germline V gene, CDR1 is SGHTA and CDR2 is FQGNSA.

The chain joins TRBV9 to TRBJ2-5, with 8 bases that match TRBD2. The CDR3 runs to 16 residues. In germline, CDR1 is SGDLS, CDR2 YYNGEE. With 3 bases clipped from V and 4 bases from J, the junction kept 11 bases outside the gene matches. The chain's CDR3 is CASSAPGLVGGETQYF. DNA for the CDR3: TGTGCCAGCAGCGCACCGGGACTAGTCGGGGGAGAGACCCAGTACTTC.

This chain links TRBV7-9 with TRBJ1-5; tentative D call: TRBD1 (6 bases). Trimming removed 6 bases at V and 8 bases at J, with 11 bases between. The CDR3 is 12 amino acids. Per the germline V gene, CDR1 is SEHNR and CDR2 is FQNEAQ (reference sequence). CDR3 residues: CASSKGDEPQHF. CDR3 coding DNA: TGTGCCAGCAGTAAGGGGGATGAGCCCCAGCATTTT.

This chain uses TRBV6-5 with TRBJ1-4; D is undetermined. The CDR3 sequence is 13 residues long. V was clipped by 9 bases and J by 6 bases, with 14 bases between them. Germline loops: CDR1 MNHEY, CDR2 SVGAGI. This CDR3 reads CASAAGSYEKLFF. Here the CDR3 DNA reads TGTGCCAGTGCTGCGGGAAGCTATGAAAAACTGTTTTTT.

The CDR3 bases are TGCGCCAGCAGCTTCGGGACAGGGGTCACAGATACGCAGTATTTT. It specifies CASSFGTGVTDTQYF. The J gene is TRBJ2-3, the V gene TRBV5-1; 10 bases align to TRBD1. CDR1 is SGHRS, CDR2 YFSETQ, per germline. Unmatched junction bases numbered 2, after V lost 2 bases and J lost 2 bases. The CDR3 totals 15 residues.

The chain is built from TRBV5-1 and TRBJ2-2, with TRBD1 identical over 12 bases. Germline values: CDR1 SGHRS, CDR2 YFSETQ. V lost 4 bases, J lost 4 bases, and 14 bases stayed unmatched. CDR3 length: 19 residues. The CDR3 protein is CASSPWGPGTGGGTGELFF. CDR3 bases: TGCGCCAGCAGCCCTTGGGGCCCCGGGACAGGGGGCGGCACCGGGGAGCTGTTTTTT.

V usage is TRBV7-2 and J usage is TRBJ2-1, with D maybe TRBD2 (6 bases). Per the germline V gene, CDR1 is SGHTA and CDR2 is FQGNSA. CDR3 size: 15 residues. With 3 bases removed from V and 0 bases from J, the gap between germline ends came to 9 bases. The CDR3 DNA is TGTGCCAGCAGCTTTGAGGGACTCTCCTACAATGAGCAGTTCTTC. Translation gives CASSFEGLSYNEQFF.

V usage is TRBV3-1 (or the pseudogene TRBV3-2) and J usage is TRBJ1-2; the match to TRBD1 covers 7 bases. Germline values: CDR1 LGHDT, CDR2 YNNKEL (reference sequence). This CDR3 comprises 15 residues. After removal of 1 base from V and 7 bases from J, the junction contained 9 bases not matched to a gene. The CDR3: CASSQGGTDLGGYTF. CDR3 sequence (DNA): TGTGCCAGCAGCCAAGGAGGGACAGACCTAGGTGGCTACACCTTC.

Worth noting for this clone: At one end, the junction sequence differs from germline, possibly due to a read error. This rearrangement joins TRBV2 to TRBJ2-3, with 9 bases that match TRBD1. CDR3 size: 11 residues. CDR1 is SNHLY and CDR2 is FYNNEI in the germline V gene. The CDR3 spells CASSGPGQGNF. The CDR3, as DNA: TGTGCCAGCAGTGGCCCGGGACAGGGTAATTTT.

J is TRBJ2-7 and V is TRBV4-1; the D gene is possibly TRBD1 (5 bases). Trimming took 1 base from V and 0 from J, leaving 16 bases between them. The CDR3 has 17 amino acids. Germline CDR1 MGHRA, CDR2 YSYEKL. DNA of the CDR3: TGCGCCAGCAGCCAAGCCTCGACAGTTCTAAGCTCCTACGAGCAGTACTTC. Amino acids: CASSQASTVLSSYEQYF.

The rearrangement uses TRBV9 and TRBJ2-7, with 7 positions matching TRBD1. Germline values: CDR1 SGDLS, CDR2 YYNGEE. The CDR3 consists of 15 residues. Trimming at V came to 0 bases and at J to 0 bases, leaving 3 bases not matched to a gene. CDR3 region: CASSVDTGASYEQYF. The CDR3 coding sequence is TGTGCCAGCAGCGTAGATACAGGGGCCTCCTACGAGCAGTACTTC.

The chain couples TRBV12-3 or TRBV12-4 to TRBJ2-7; D is perhaps TRBD2 (5 bases). Trimming took 5 bases from V and 3 from J, leaving 11 bases between them. The CDR3 has 13 amino acids. The CDR3: CASSRTEVYEQYF. For the CDR3, the DNA is TGTGCCAGCAGTCGGACGGAGGTCTACGAGCAGTACTTC.

The chain has TRBV4-3 and TRBJ1-6, with a tentative D call TRBD1 (5 bases). V was shortened by 1 base and J by 9 bases, with 16 bases between the two germline ends. This CDR3 has 16 residues. Germline V gene lookup returns CDR1 LGHNA and CDR2 YSLEER. This CDR3 is CASSQVYDRIASPLHF. The CDR3 nucleotides read TGCGCCAGCAGCCAAGTGTACGACAGAATAGCTTCACCCCTCCACTTT.

The CDR3 spells CASIPAGAYTGELFF. CDR3 sequence (DNA): TGTGCCAGTATCCCAGCGGGGGCATACACCGGGGAGCTGTTTTTT. The chain links TRBV19 to TRBJ2-2, with 8 bases matching TRBD2. V lost 7 bases and J lost 3; bases outside the gene matches: 7. Germline V lookup: CDR1 LNHDA, CDR2 SQIVND (reference sequence). The CDR3 totals 15 residues.

The gene calls are TRBV12-3 or TRBV12-4 and TRBJ1-2; D is unclear. V was clipped by 3 bases and J by 4 bases, with 6 bases between them. The CDR3 has 12 amino acids. CDR3 nucleotides: TGTGCCAGCAGTTTGGTCGGCTATGGCTACACCTTC. It is translated as CASSLVGYGYTF.

The chain joins TRBV6-5 to TRBJ1-1; tentatively, D is TRBD1 (6 bases). The CDR3 runs to 14 residues. V was shortened by 6 bases and J by 0 bases, with 11 bases between the two germline ends. CDR1 is MNHEY and CDR2 is SVGAGI in the germline V gene. CDR3 sequence reads: CASSRGILNTEAFF. In DNA, the CDR3 is TGTGCCAGCAGCAGGGGTATTTTGAACACTGAAGCTTTCTTT.

The V and J genes are TRBV30 and TRBJ2-2, with 13 bases identical to TRBD2. There are 16 residues in the CDR3. CDR1 and CDR2 from the germline V gene are GTSNPN and SVGIG (reference sequence). V trimming: 2 bases; J trimming: 6 bases; junction bases outside the gene matches: 6. For the CDR3, the DNA is TGTGCCTGGAGTTGGCTAGGACTAGCGGGGGCCGGGGAGCTGTTTTTT. It encodes CAWSWLGLAGAGELFF.

V and J are TRBV4-3 and TRBJ2-2; 14 bases match TRBD2. CDR1 is LGHNA and CDR2 is YSLEER in the germline V gene. CDR3 length: 20 amino acids. Losses at the gene ends were 4 bases for V and 1 base for J; bases not matched to a gene: 11. The CDR3 DNA reads TGCGCCAGCAGCCGATTCTCCGGACTAGCGGGGGGCCTGAACACCGGGGAGCTGTTTTTT. It is translated as CASSRFSGLAGGLNTGELFF.

The chain is built from TRBV6-2 or TRBV6-3 and TRBJ1-5; D is unresolved. This CDR3 spans 13 amino acids. Germline V gene lookup returns CDR1 MNHEY and CDR2 SVGEGT. The germline V and J ends were trimmed by 1 base and 6 bases, with 7 bases remaining between them. CDR3: CASSYWAAQPQHF. The CDR3 DNA follows: TGTGCCAGCAGTTACTGGGCAGCTCAGCCCCAGCATTTT.